The clone carrying this TCR beta chain was counted a few times. Antigen unknown. These data come from a study of T cell repertoires in cytomegalovirus infection. The wider study: In public TCR beta signatures, there were indications of both CMV infection and matching HLA type. Study-level results: The response measured ex vivo was dominated by TCR beta clonotypes (HLA-C-restricted and CMV-specific).

TCRdb passed the reads through MiXCR, listing each CDR3 protein once. The top ten hold roughly a quarter of the sample, which has 500,000 or so distinct CDR3 sequences, approximately 16% seen once. Germline V gene lookup returns CDR1 SGHVS and CDR2 FQNEAQ. This CDR3 region has 19 residues. The V and J ends lost 7 bases and 0 bases respectively, with 27 bases between them. The sequenced sample consisted of CD8+ T cells from PBMCs. The chain joins TRBV7-8 to TRBJ1-1; tentative D call: TRBD1 (6 bases). The source of this sequence is a human donor in good health (CMV status not recorded). Some clones in this sample may be carry-over from other donors' samples. The chain's CDR3 is CASTPGGGAGRDLNTEAFF. Written as DNA, the CDR3 is TGTGCCAGCACCCCCGGGGGGGGGGCGGGCAGAGACTTGAACACTGAAGCTTTCTTT.